This TCR beta chain was identified during a study of response to subunit inactivated influenza vaccine. CDR1 is SGHTA, CDR2 FQGNSA, per germline. The junction had 8 bases not matched to a gene; V was cut back by 5 bases and J by 4 bases. The CDR3 runs to 15 residues. As to this clonotype: The target antigen is unknown.

One entry per CDR3 protein results from TCRdb running MiXCR on the RT-PCR reads. The data contain more than 200,000 distinct CDR3 sequences, 12% of them singletons. The study's findings and limits: Each seasonal influenza vaccination recruits few new T cells, the authors suggested.

This TCR came from a man aged 50 or older who received an inactivated influenza vaccine. This sequence joins TRBV7-2 and TRBJ1-2; TRBD1 matches at 9 bases. The sequences come from non-naive T cells sorted from PBMCs, collected 14 to 15 days before vaccination. CDR3 bases: TGTGCCAGCAGCAACGGACAGGGGCGACTCTATGGCTACACCTTC. Encoded protein: CASSNGQGRLYGYTF.